Here is one TCR beta chain with its context. The CDR3 extends over 14 amino acids. Germline CDR1 and CDR2: MNHEY and SVGAGI. The V segment lost 3 bases and the J segment 3 bases; nucleotides outside the gene matches: 4. This entry comes from a study of blood T cell repertoires in COVID-19. Study information: In each case, the material was cDNA or gDNA derived from T cells, B-cell-depleted T cells, or PBMCs.

Some clones are missing from TCRdb's copy, which holds only in-frame ones; the method was immunoSEQ multiplex PCR. The top ten hold 27% of the sample, which has about 120,000 clones, 65% to 90% seen once. The genes are TRBV6-5 and TRBJ2-7; 8 bases line up with TRBD2. Sequenced: peripheral blood. This receptor was identified in a woman older than 75 with acute or convalescent COVID-19. In DNA form, the CDR3 reads TGTGCCAGCAGTTATCGCAGCGGGGGCTACGAGCAGTACTTC. Translating gives CASSYRSGGYEQYF.